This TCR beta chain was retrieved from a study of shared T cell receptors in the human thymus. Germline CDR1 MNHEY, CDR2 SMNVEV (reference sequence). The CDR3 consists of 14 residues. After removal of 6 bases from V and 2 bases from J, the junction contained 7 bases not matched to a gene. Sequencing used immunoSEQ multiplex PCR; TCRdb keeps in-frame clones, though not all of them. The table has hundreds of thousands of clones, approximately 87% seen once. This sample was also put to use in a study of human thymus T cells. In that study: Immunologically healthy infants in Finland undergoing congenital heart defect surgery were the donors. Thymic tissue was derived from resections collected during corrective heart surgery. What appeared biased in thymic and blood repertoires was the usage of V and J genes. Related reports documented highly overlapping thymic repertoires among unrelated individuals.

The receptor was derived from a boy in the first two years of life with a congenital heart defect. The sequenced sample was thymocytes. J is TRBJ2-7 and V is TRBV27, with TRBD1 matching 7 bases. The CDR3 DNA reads TGTGCCAGCAGAAGTGGGACAGCCCCCTACGAGCAGTACTTC. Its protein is CASRSGTAPYEQYF.